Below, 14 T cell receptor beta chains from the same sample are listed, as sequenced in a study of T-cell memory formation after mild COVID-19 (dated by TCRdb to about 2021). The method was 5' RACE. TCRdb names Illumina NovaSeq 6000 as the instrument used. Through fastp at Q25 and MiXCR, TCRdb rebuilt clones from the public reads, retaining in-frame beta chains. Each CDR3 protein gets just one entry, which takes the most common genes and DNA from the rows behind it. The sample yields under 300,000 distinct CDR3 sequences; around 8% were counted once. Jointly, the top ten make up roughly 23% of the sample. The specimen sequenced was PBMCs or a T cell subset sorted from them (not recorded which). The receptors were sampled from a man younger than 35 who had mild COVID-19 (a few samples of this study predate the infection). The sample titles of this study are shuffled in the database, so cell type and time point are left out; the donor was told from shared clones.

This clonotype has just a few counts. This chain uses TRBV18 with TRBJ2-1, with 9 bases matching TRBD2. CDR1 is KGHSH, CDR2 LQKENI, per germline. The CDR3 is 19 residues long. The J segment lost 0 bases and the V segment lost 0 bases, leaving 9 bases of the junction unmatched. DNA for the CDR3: TGTGCCAGCTCACCACCGTACAGCGGGGGGATGAGCTCCTACAATGAGCAGTTCTTC. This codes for CASSPPYSGGMSSYNEQFF.

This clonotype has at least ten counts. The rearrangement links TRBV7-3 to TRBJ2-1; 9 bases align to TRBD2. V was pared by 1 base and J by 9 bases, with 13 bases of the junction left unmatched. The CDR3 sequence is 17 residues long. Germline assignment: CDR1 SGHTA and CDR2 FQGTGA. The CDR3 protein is CASSLRRLAGGLGEQFF. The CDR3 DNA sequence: TGTGCCAGCAGCTTAAGAAGGCTTGCGGGGGGGCTCGGTGAGCAGTTCTTC.

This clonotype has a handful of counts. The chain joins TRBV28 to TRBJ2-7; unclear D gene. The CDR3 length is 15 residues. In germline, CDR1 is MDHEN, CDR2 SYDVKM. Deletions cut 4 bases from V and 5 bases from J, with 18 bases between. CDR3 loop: CASSSPRRASHEQYF. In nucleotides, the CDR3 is TGTGCCAGCAGTTCCCCTCGGCGAGCGTCCCACGAGCAGTACTTC.

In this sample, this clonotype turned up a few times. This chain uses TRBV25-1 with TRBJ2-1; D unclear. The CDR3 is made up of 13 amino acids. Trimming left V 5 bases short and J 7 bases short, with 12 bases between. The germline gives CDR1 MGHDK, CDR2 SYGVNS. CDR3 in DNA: TGTGCCAGCAGTTCCGGGCTGTGGAATGAGCAGTTCTTC. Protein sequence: CASSSGLWNEQFF.

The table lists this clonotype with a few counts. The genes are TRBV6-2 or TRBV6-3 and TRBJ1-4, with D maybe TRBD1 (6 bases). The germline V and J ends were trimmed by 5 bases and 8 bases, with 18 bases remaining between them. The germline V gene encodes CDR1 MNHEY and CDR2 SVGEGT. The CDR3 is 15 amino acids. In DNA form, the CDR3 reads TGTGCCAGCAGTAGCGGACAGCCTGGTGGCGAAAAACTGTTTTTT. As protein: CASSSGQPGGEKLFF.

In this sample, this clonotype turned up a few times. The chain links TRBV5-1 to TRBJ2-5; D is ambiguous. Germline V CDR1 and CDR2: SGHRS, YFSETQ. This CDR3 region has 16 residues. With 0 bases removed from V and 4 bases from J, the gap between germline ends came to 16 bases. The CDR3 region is CASSLVGRSRVETQYF. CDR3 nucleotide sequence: TGCGCCAGCAGCTTGGTTGGTAGAAGCAGAGTAGAGACCCAGTACTTC.

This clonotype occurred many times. This CDR3 is CASSLRLAGGETQYF. CDR3 nucleotide sequence: TGTGCCAGCAGCCTTAGACTAGCGGGCGGGGAGACCCAGTACTTC. The chain is built from TRBV5-6 and TRBJ2-5; TRBD2 matches at 10 bases. Trimming cost V 4 bases and J 5 bases; bases outside gene matches: 8. Germline CDR1 is SGHDT and CDR2 is YYEEEE. This CDR3 region has 15 residues.

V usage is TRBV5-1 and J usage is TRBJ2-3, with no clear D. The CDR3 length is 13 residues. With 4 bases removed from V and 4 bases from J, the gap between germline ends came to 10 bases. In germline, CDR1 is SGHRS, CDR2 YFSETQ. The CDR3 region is CASSAPRADTQYF. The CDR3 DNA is TGCGCCAGCAGCGCACCTAGGGCAGATACGCAGTATTTT. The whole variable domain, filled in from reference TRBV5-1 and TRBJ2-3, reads KAGVTQTPRYLIKTRGQQVTLSCSPISGHRSVSWYQQTPGQGLQFLFEYFSETQRNKGNFPGRFSGRQFSNSRSEMNVSTLELGDSALYLCASSAPRADTQYFGPGTRLTVL.

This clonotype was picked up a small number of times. Here the CDR3 DNA reads TGCAGCGTTTCGGAGGGGGGTCCGGACCTCACCTTC. Protein sequence: CSVSEGGPDLTF. This rearrangement joins TRBV29-1 to TRBJ1-2; D is possibly TRBD1 (6 bases). V lost 5 bases to trimming and J lost 13 bases, with 20 bases between them. CDR1 is SQVTM and CDR2 is ANQGSEA in the germline V gene. The CDR3 contains 12 residues.

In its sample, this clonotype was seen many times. The CDR3 here is CASSIGPGYQSGNEQFF. The CDR3 bases are TGTGCCAGCAGCATTGGCCCGGGCTACCAGTCTGGCAATGAGCAGTTCTTC. V usage is TRBV7-9 and J usage is TRBJ2-1, with D unclear. Germline-derived CDR1 and CDR2 are SEHNR and FQNEAQ (reference sequence). This CDR3 spans 17 amino acids. V dropped 5 bases and J dropped 6 bases, with 23 bases sitting between them.

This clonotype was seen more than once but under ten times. In DNA, the CDR3 is TGCAGTGCTAGAGATCTGACTAGCGGGGGGTATGAGCAGTTCTTC. It codes for CSARDLTSGGYEQFF. This rearrangement joins TRBV20-1 to TRBJ2-1, with TRBD2 identical over 13 bases. The germline V gene has CDR1 DFQATT and CDR2 SNEGSKA (reference sequence). The V gene end was trimmed by 0 bases and the J gene end by 8 bases; junction bases not matched to a gene: 4. The CDR3 has 15 residues.

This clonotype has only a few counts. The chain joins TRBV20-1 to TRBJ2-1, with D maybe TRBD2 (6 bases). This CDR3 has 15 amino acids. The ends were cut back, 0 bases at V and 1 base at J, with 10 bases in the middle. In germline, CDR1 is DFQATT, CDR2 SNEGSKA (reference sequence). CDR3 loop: CSARDRGRSYNEQFF. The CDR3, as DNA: TGCAGTGCTAGAGATCGGGGGAGGTCCTACAATGAGCAGTTCTTC.

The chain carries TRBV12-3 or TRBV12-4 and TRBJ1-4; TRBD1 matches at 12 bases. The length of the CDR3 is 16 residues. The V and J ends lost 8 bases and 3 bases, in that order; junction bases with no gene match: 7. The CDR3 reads CASSPGQGASNEKLFF. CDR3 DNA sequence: TGTGCCAGCTCACCGGGACAGGGGGCTTCTAATGAAAAACTGTTTTTT.

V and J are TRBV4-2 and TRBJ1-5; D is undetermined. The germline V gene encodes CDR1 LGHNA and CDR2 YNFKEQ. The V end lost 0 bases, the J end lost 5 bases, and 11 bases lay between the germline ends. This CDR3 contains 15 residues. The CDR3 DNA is TGTGCCAGCAGCCAAGATGGCGCGGGGTATCAGCCCCAGCATTTT. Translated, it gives CASSQDGAGYQPQHF.